What follows are 30 T cell receptor beta chains derived from one specimen sequenced in a study of T cells in localized non-small cell lung cancer. Here immunoSEQ multiplex PCR was the method, and the copy in TCRdb shows in-frame clones only, minus some. The sample comprises 20,000 to 25,000 clones, roughly 89% of which are singletons, and 13% rests with the top ten. The sequenced sample was peripheral blood, obtained before any cancer treatment. Receptor source: an older male donor with stage I lung adenocarcinoma.

This clone was recorded once. The chain carries TRBV27 and TRBJ2-1, with D perhaps being TRBD1 or TRBD2 (5 bases each). Trimming cost V 5 bases and J 0 bases, with 11 bases left between them. Germline-derived CDR1 and CDR2 are MNHEY and SMNVEV (reference sequence). The CDR3 loop spans 15 amino acids. This CDR3 reads CASSAPGSSYNEQFF. The CDR3 coding sequence is TGTGCCAGCAGTGCCCCAGGGAGCTCCTACAATGAGCAGTTCTTC.

The gene calls are TRBV28 and TRBJ1-2; 9 nucleotides line up with TRBD1. The V and J ends lost 4 bases and 8 bases, in that order; junction bases with no gene match: 14. Germline V gene sequence: CDR1 MDHEN, CDR2 SYDVKM. There are 16 residues in the CDR3. Here the CDR3 DNA reads TGTGCCAGCAGTTCTAATCCGGGACAGGGCACGCGGGGCTACACCTTC. Translating gives CASSSNPGQGTRGYTF.

This chain connects TRBV7-9 to TRBJ1-2, with 7 bases lining up with TRBD1. This CDR3 spans 14 amino acids. V lost 2 bases and J lost 0; bases outside the gene matches: 0. CDR1 is SEHNR, CDR2 FQNEAQ, per germline (reference sequence). For the CDR3, the DNA is TGTGCCAGCAGCTTACAGGGGGCTAACTATGGCTACACCTTC. Protein sequence: CASSLQGANYGYTF.

This chain links TRBV5-4 with TRBJ2-7; TRBD1 aligns across 10 bases. J was trimmed by 3 bases and V by 3 bases; bases with no gene match: 6. Germline V gene lookup returns CDR1 SGHNT and CDR2 YYREEE (reference sequence). The CDR3 consists of 15 residues. The CDR3 sequence: CASSWDRGLNYEQYF. Written as DNA, the CDR3 is TGTGCCAGCAGCTGGGACAGGGGTTTAAACTACGAGCAGTACTTC.

J is TRBJ1-2 and V is TRBV10-3, with 8 bases lining up with TRBD1. V shed 2 bases, J shed 8 bases, and the junction held 10 bases outside the gene matches. This CDR3 region has 15 residues. Germline loops: CDR1 ENHRY, CDR2 SYGVKD. The CDR3 here is CAISEPGTGASGYTF. In nucleotides, the CDR3 is TGTGCCATCAGTGAGCCCGGGACAGGCGCCTCCGGCTACACCTTC.

As DNA, the CDR3 is TGTGCCAGCCTCTCGGGAGTGGGGCAGCCCCAGCATTTT. Amino acids: CASLSGVGQPQHF. V and J are TRBV28 and TRBJ1-5; D call uncertain. This CDR3 has 13 amino acids. Per germline, CDR1 MDHEN and CDR2 SYDVKM. Trimming shortened V by 8 bases and J by 7 bases, and 15 bases separated the two germline ends.

This sequence joins TRBV1 and TRBJ2-7; TRBD2, the table's D call, lacks a check against the DNA. TRBV1 is shown as a pseudogene. The CDR3 is 16 residues long. DNA of the CDR3: TGCACCAGCAGCCCCCCCCGCAGGAGGAGGGACGGGGAGCAGTACTTC. It codes for CTSSPPRRRRDGEQYF.

The V and J genes are TRBV7-2 and TRBJ2-1; 14 bases line up with TRBD2. J was trimmed by 9 bases and V by 1 base; bases with no gene match: 5. This CDR3 region has 16 residues. Germline lookup yields CDR1 SGHTA and CDR2 FQGNSA. The CDR3 bases are TGTGCCAGCAGCTTAGAGGGACTAGCGGGAGAGGGTGAGCAGTTCTTC. Its protein product is CASSLEGLAGEGEQFF.

CDR3 DNA: TGTGCCAGTAGGAACAGGGGGGGGTACAATCAGCCCCAGCATTTT. It encodes CASRNRGGYNQPQHF. The chain has TRBV19 and TRBJ1-5; 8 bases line up with TRBD1. Germline V gene data show CDR1 as LNHDA and CDR2 as SQIVND (reference sequence). This CDR3 comprises 15 residues. With 6 bases clipped from V and 3 bases from J, the junction kept 7 bases outside the gene matches.

This sequence joins TRBV29-1 and TRBJ2-4, with 13 bases identical to TRBD2. V lost 6 bases, J lost 5 bases, and 7 bases stayed unmatched. There are 15 residues in the CDR3. CDR1 is SQVTM and CDR2 is ANQGSEA in the germline V gene. The DNA of the CDR3 is TGCAGCGTGACCGGGACTAGCGGGATTCAAAACATTCAGTACTTC. Translated: CSVTGTSGIQNIQYF. Drawing the rest from reference TRBV29-1 and TRBJ2-4, the complete variable domain is SAVISQKPSRDICQRGTSLTIQCQVDSQVTMMFWYRQQPGQSLTLIATANQGSEATYESGFVIDKFPISRPNLTFSTLTVSNMSPEDSSIYLCSVTGTSGIQNIQYFGAGTRLSVL.

V and J are TRBV20-1 and TRBJ2-1; D gene unclear. Trimming cost V 3 bases and J 9 bases, with 9 bases left between them. The CDR3 is 11 residues long. The V gene's germline CDR1 is DFQATT and CDR2 SNEGSKA (reference sequence). The CDR3: CSARRSAEQFF. CDR3 nucleotides: TGCAGTGCTAGGAGAAGCGCTGAGCAGTTCTTC.

The chain couples TRBV6-6 to TRBJ2-5, with 12 positions matching TRBD1. Germline CDR1 is MNHNY and CDR2 is SVGAGI (reference sequence). The V and J ends lost 2 bases and 5 bases, in that order; junction bases with no gene match: 3. CDR3 size: 15 residues. The CDR3 DNA sequence: TGTGCCAGCAGTTACGGGACAGGGGGCCTGGAGACCCAGTACTTC. It encodes CASSYGTGGLETQYF.

This rearrangement joins TRBV28 to TRBJ1-4, with D tentatively TRBD1 (6 bases). This CDR3 is 14 amino acids long. Germline CDR1 MDHEN, CDR2 SYDVKM. V lost 10 bases to trimming and J lost 8 bases, with 20 bases between them. The CDR3 is CATEGGAGDEKLFF. The CDR3 DNA reads TGTGCCACCGAGGGGGGGGCAGGGGACGAAAAACTGTTTTTT.

This clone was detected a few times. This chain uses TRBV30 with TRBJ1-1, with a weak D call TRBD1 (5 bases). The CDR3 is 14 amino acids. Trimming removed 3 bases from V and 1 base from J, with 12 bases in between. Germline V CDR1 and CDR2: GTSNPN, SVGIG (reference sequence). The CDR3, as DNA: TGTGCCTGGAGCCGACAGTCCCCGAACACTGAAGCTTTCTTT. Protein sequence: CAWSRQSPNTEAFF.

The V and J genes are TRBV7-2 and TRBJ2-7; 8 bases line up with TRBD1. The CDR3 consists of 14 residues. V lost 5 bases to trimming and J lost 2 bases; unmatched junction nucleotides: 5. Looked up from germline, CDR1 is SGHTA and CDR2 is FQGNSA. CDR3 sequence: CASSNQGAPYEQYF. The CDR3 region has the DNA TGTGCCAGCAGCAACCAGGGGGCACCCTACGAGCAGTACTTC.

V gene TRBV2 combines with J gene TRBJ2-1, with D tentatively TRBD1 (5 bases). The CDR3 extends over 16 amino acids. Looked up from germline, CDR1 is SNHLY and CDR2 is FYNNEI. The DNA of the CDR3 is TGTGCGTCGGATGGGATAAGAGACAGTGGTATGGATGAGCAGTTCTTC. The encoded protein is CASDGIRDSGMDEQFF. Full variable domain (outside the CDR3, taken from reference TRBV2 and TRBJ2-1): EPEVTQTPSHQVTQMGQEVILRCVPISNHLYFYWYRQILGQKVEFLVSFYNNEISEKSEIFDDQFSVERPDGSNFTLKIRSTKLEDSAMYFCASDGIRDSGMDEQFFGPGTRLTVL.

This chain connects TRBV11-2 to TRBJ1-2; D ambiguous. This CDR3 contains 13 residues. Germline V lookup: CDR1 SGHAT, CDR2 FQNNGV. The V end was cut by 0 bases, the J end by 5 bases, with 7 bases between. CDR3 sequence (DNA): TGTGCCAGCAGCTTAGATGGAGAGTATGGCTACACCTTC. This codes for CASSLDGEYGYTF. Together with reference TRBV11-2 and TRBJ1-2, the CDR3 gives the full variable domain: EAGVAQSPRYKIIEKRQSVAFWCNPISGHATLYWYQQILGQGPKLLIQFQNNGVVDDSQLPKDRFSAERLKGVDSTLKIQPAKLEDSAVYLCASSLDGEYGYTFGSGTRLTVV.

J is TRBJ1-1 and V is TRBV11-2, with D tentatively TRBD1 (5 bases). The germline CDR1 and CDR2 sequences are SGHAT and FQNNGV. V was shortened by 1 base and J by 4 bases, with 10 bases between the two germline ends. This CDR3 is built from 14 residues. For the CDR3, the DNA is TGTGCCAGCAGCTTAGGAGGGGCGGGCACTGAAGCTTTCTTT. It encodes CASSLGGAGTEAFF.

The DNA for the CDR3 is TGTGCCAGCAGCTGGACAGGGCCGGGCACTGAAGCTTTCTTT. Translated: CASSWTGPGTEAFF. The rearrangement joins TRBV28 to TRBJ1-1, with TRBD1 identical over 8 bases. V shed 6 bases, J shed 4 bases, and the junction held 7 bases outside the gene matches. CDR3 length: 14 amino acids. Germline lookup yields CDR1 MDHEN and CDR2 SYDVKM. The full variable domain, completed using reference TRBV28 and TRBJ1-1, is DVKVTQSSRYLVKRTGEKVFLECVQDMDHENMFWYRQDPGLGLRLIYFSYDVKMKEKGDIPEGYSVSREKKERFSLILESASTNQTSMYLCASSWTGPGTEAFFGQGTRLTVV.

V gene TRBV9 combines with J gene TRBJ2-1; D is uncertain. Germline V gene data show CDR1 as SGDLS and CDR2 as YYNGEE. CDR3 length equals 13 residues. Trimming removed 0 bases at V and 7 bases at J, with 8 bases between. CDR3: CASSVELSNEQFF. The CDR3 nucleotides read TGTGCCAGCAGCGTAGAACTGTCAAATGAGCAGTTCTTC.

The chain links TRBV7-3 to TRBJ1-1; TRBD1 matches at 8 bases. The CDR3 is 16 residues long. Germline V gene sequence: CDR1 SGHTA, CDR2 FQGTGA. With 1 base clipped from V and 4 bases from J, the junction kept 8 bases outside the gene matches. The CDR3 sequence: CASSLRPGGLGTEAFF. The CDR3 nucleotides are TGTGCCAGCAGCTTAAGGCCAGGGGGCCTCGGCACTGAAGCTTTCTTT.

V is TRBV7-2 and J is TRBJ2-5, with 9 bases fitting TRBD1. Germline assignment: CDR1 SGHTA and CDR2 FQGNSA. Trimming took 6 bases from V and 5 from J; bases not matched to a gene: 10. The CDR3 loop spans 15 amino acids. The CDR3 is CASSRGTGRGETQYF. CDR3 in DNA: TGTGCCAGCAGTCGCGGGACAGGGAGAGGGGAGACCCAGTACTTC.

In regard to this clone: This specimen includes other DNA sequences encoding the same CDR3. This rearrangement joins TRBV5-4 to TRBJ2-1; D remains unclear. The CDR3 sequence is 11 residues long. The germline V and J ends were trimmed by 2 bases and 10 bases, with 7 bases remaining between them. In germline, CDR1 is SGHNT, CDR2 YYREEE (reference sequence). This CDR3 reads CASSFLGEQFF. The CDR3 coding sequence is TGTGCCAGCAGCTTCCTTGGAGAGCAGTTCTTC.

The chain recombines TRBV21-1 with TRBJ2-5; TRBD2 was called by the table and not checked on the DNA. The better agreement between TRBJ2-7 and the DNA end casts doubt on the J call. TRBV21-1 is labeled a pseudogene. The CDR3 length is 18 residues. The CDR3, as DNA: TGTGCCAGCAGCAAGAGCCAGCTATCTCACCCGGGGTTCTACGAGCAGTACTTC. This encodes CASSKSQLSHPGFYEQYF.

The genes are TRBV15 and TRBJ2-3, with D possibly TRBD1 on 5 matching bases. From germline, CDR1 is LNHNV and CDR2 YYDKDF (reference sequence). V dropped 1 base and J dropped 6 bases, with 14 bases sitting between them. The CDR3 sequence is 15 residues long. CDR3 sequence (DNA): TGTGCCACCAGCAGAGGGGGCAGGGTTGGGGATACGCAGTATTTT. Its protein product is CATSRGGRVGDTQYF. Filled out from reference TRBV15 and TRBJ2-3, the complete variable domain reads DAMVIQNPRYQVTQFGKPVTLSCSQTLNHNVMYWYQQKSSQAPKLLFHYYDKDFNNEADTPDNFQSRRPNTSFCFLDIRSPGLGDTAMYLCATSRGGRVGDTQYFGPGTRLTVL.

The rearrangement uses TRBV10-3 and TRBJ2-4, with D unresolved. The V gene lost 3 bases and the J gene lost 0 bases, with 9 bases spanning the gap. This CDR3 is built from 15 residues. The germline CDR1 and CDR2 sequences are ENHRY and SYGVKD. The CDR3 sequence: CAISDPGLAKNIQYF. In nucleotides, the CDR3 is TGTGCCATCAGTGATCCCGGTCTAGCCAAAAACATTCAGTACTTC.

V gene TRBV7-2 combines with J gene TRBJ2-1; TRBD1 aligns across 10 bases. The germline CDR1 and CDR2 sequences are SGHTA and FQGNSA. This CDR3 is 15 amino acids long. V lost 2 bases and J lost 6; bases outside the gene matches: 4. The CDR3 here is CASSLSGQGSNEQFF. The CDR3, as DNA: TGTGCCAGCAGCTTATCGGGACAGGGGAGCAATGAGCAGTTCTTC.

The chain recombines TRBV5-6 with TRBJ1-2, with D possibly matching TRBD1 (6 bases). The CDR3 consists of 13 residues. Trimming left V 1 base short and J 4 bases short, with 8 bases between. Germline values: CDR1 SGHDT, CDR2 YYEEEE. The CDR3 is CASSLQGSYGYTF. The CDR3 DNA follows: TGTGCCAGCAGCTTGCAGGGGAGCTATGGCTACACCTTC.

This clone has a handful of counts. This chain connects TRBV29-1 to TRBJ2-1, with D hard to call. Germline V lookup: CDR1 SQVTM, CDR2 ANQGSEA. V dropped 7 bases and J dropped 4 bases, with 17 bases sitting between them. The CDR3 extends over 14 amino acids. The CDR3 DNA reads as TGCAGCGCCGCCCCGGAAGTGGGGTACAATGAGCAGTTCTTC. Protein product: CSAAPEVGYNEQFF.

The CDR3 sequence: CASSDPTGGLPNTGELFF. CDR3 DNA: TGTGCCAGCAGTGACCCGACAGGCGGACTACCTAACACCGGGGAGCTGTTTTTT. The chain carries TRBV6-1 and TRBJ2-2, with D tentatively TRBD1 or TRBD2 (6 bases each). The CDR3 is 18 amino acids. Trimming left V 3 bases short and J 2 bases short, with 19 bases between. Germline V CDR1 and CDR2: MNHNS, SASEGT.